Given below is one T cell receptor (beta chain) in context. TCRdb recomputed calls from the RT-PCR reads with MiXCR, one row per CDR3 protein. The repertoire consists of roughly 620,000 distinct CDR3 sequences, with around 10% occurring once and the leading ten covering 8% to 13%. V was pared by 6 bases and J by 5 bases, with 5 bases of the junction left unmatched. Germline CDR1 reads DFQATT; CDR2 reads SNEGSKA (reference sequence). There are 14 residues in the CDR3. The record originates from a study of response to subunit inactivated influenza vaccine. These data are also associated with another study on T cells expressing NK-cell markers. That study adds: As the method of synthesis, 5'RACE template switching with UMIs yielded TCR beta cDNA. It was sorted CD3+CD56-NKG2C+, CD3+CD56+NKG2C- and CD3+CD56+NKG2C+ T cells that provided the TCR beta repertoires. The sequencing cohort of eight donors included seven HCMV-seropositive individuals and one seronegative individual.

The chain is built from TRBV20-1 and TRBJ2-2; TRBD2 matches 11 bases. The sequenced sample was PBMCs from blood, obtained on the day of vaccination. This TCR came from a man in his fifties who received an inactivated influenza vaccine. In DNA form, the CDR3 reads TGCAGTGCAACCGGGACTAGCGGAACCGGGGAGCTGTTTTTT. This translates into CSATGTSGTGELFF.